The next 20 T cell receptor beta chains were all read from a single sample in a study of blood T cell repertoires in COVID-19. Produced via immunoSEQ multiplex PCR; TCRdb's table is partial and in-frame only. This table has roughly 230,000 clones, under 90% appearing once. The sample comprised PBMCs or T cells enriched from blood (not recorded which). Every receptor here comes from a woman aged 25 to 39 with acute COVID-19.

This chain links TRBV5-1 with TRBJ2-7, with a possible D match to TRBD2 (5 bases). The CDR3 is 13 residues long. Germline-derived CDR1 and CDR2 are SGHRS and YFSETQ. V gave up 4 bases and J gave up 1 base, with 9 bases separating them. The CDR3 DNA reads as TGCGCCAGCAGCACCCGGGGTTCCTACGAGCAGTACTTC. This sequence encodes CASSTRGSYEQYF.

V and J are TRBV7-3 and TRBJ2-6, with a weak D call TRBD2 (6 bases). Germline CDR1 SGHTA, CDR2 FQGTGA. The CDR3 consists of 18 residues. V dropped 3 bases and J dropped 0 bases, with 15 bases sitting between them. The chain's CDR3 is CASSFGWDFHSGANVLTF. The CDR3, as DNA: TGTGCCAGCAGCTTCGGTTGGGACTTCCACTCTGGGGCCAACGTCCTGACTTTC.

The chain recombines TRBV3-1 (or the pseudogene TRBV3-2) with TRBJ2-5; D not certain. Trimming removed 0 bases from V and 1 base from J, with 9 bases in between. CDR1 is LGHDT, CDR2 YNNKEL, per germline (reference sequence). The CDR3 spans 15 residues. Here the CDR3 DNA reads TGTGCCAGCAGCCAAGATCTTATGCGCCAAGAGACCCAGTACTTC. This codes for CASSQDLMRQETQYF.

The CDR3 DNA reads as TGTGCCAGCAGTCTCCGCGGGAGGCCTCATGAAAAACTGTTTTTT. This sequence encodes CASSLRGRPHEKLFF. The rearrangement joins TRBV6-5 to TRBJ1-4, with D unclear. CDR1 and CDR2 from the germline V gene are MNHEY and SVGAGI. The CDR3 runs 15 residues. Trimming took off 5 bases at V and 6 bases at J, with 16 bases between the two ends.

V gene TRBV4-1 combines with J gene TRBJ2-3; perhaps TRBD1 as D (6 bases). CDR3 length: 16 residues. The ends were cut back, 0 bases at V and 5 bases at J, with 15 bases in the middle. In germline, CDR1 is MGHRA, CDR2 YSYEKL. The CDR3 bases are TGCGCCAGCAGCCAAGATCGGGCGGACAGTGTAGATACGCAGTATTTT. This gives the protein CASSQDRADSVDTQYF.

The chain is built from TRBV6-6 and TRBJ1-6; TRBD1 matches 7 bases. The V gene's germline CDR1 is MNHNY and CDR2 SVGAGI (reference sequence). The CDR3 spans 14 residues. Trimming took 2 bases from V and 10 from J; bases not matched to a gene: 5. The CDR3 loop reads CASSYDRETSPLHF. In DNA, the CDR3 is TGTGCCAGCAGTTACGACAGGGAGACCTCACCCCTCCACTTT.

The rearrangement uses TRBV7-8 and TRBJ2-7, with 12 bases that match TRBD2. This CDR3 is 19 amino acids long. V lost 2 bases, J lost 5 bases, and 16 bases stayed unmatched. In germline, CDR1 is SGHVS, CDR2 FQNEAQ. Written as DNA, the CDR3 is TGTGCCAGCAGCTTAACCCAACTAGCGGGGGGCCGCAGAACCCACGAGCAGTACTTC. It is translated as CASSLTQLAGGRRTHEQYF.

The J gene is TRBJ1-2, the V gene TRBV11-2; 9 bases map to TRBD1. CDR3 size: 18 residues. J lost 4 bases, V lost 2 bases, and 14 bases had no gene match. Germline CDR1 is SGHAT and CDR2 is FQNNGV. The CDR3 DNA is TGTGCCAGCAGCTTAACTAATAACAGGGGGCTCTACCCCTATGGCTACACCTTC. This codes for CASSLTNNRGLYPYGYTF.

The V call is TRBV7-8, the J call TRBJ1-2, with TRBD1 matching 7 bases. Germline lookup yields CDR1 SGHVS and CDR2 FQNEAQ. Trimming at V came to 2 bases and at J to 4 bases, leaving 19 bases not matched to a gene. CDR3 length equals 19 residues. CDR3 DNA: TGTGCCAGCAGCTTAAGGTTTCCGGGACAGATAGAATTTCGCTATGGCTACACCTTC. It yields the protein CASSLRFPGQIEFRYGYTF.

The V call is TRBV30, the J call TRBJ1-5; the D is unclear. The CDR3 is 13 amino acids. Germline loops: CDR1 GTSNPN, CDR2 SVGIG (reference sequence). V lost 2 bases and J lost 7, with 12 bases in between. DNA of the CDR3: TGTGCCTGGAGTATACGGGAGGGCCAGCCCCAGCATTTT. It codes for CAWSIREGQPQHF.

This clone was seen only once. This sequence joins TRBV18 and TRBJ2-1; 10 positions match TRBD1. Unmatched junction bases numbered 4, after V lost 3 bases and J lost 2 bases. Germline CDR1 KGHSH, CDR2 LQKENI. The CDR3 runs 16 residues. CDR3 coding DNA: TGTGCCAGCTCACCTCGACAGGGGGCACCCTACAATGAGCAGTTCTTC. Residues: CASSPRQGAPYNEQFF.

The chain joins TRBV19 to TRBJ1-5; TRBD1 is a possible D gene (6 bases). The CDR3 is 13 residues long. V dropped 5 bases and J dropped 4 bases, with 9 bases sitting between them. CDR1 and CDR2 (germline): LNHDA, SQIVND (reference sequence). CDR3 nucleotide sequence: TGTGCCAGTAGTTTTCAGGGGAATCAGCCCCAGCATTTT. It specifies CASSFQGNQPQHF.

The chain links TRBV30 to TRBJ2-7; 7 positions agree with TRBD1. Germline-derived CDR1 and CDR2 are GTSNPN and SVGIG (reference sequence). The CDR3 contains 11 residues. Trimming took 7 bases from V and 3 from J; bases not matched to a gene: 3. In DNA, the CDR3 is TGTGCCTCGAGACAGGGCTACGAGCAGTACTTC. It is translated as CASRQGYEQYF.

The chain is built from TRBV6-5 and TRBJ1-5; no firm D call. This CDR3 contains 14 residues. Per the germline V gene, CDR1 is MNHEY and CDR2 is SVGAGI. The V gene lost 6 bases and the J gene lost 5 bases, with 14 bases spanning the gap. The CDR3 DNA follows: TGTGCCAGCAGCACCAGAGGATCCCATCAGCCCCAGCATTTT. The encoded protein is CASSTRGSHQPQHF.

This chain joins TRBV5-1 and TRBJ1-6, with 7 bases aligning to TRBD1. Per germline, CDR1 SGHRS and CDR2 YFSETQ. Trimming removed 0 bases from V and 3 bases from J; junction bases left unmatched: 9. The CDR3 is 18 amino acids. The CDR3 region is CASSLVPTGTDYNSPLHF. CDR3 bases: TGCGCCAGCAGCTTGGTCCCCACCGGGACAGACTATAATTCACCCCTCCACTTT.

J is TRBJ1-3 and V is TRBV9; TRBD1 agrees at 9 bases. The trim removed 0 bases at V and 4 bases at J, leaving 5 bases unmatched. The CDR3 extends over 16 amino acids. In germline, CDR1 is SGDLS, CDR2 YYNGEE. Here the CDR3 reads CASSVVGTGSGNTIYF. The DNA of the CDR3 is TGTGCCAGCAGCGTAGTCGGGACAGGGAGCGGAAACACCATATATTTT.

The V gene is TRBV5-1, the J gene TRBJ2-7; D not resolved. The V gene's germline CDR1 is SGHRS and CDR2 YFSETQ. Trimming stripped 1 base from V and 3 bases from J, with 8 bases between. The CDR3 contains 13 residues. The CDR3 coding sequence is TGCGCCAGCAGCTTGAATCCAGGCTACGAGCAGTACTTC. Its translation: CASSLNPGYEQYF.

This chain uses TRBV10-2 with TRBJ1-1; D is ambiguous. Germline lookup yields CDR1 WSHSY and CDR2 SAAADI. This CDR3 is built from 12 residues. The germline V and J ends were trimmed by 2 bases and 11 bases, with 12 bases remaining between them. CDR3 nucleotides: TGCGCCAGCAGTGAGGTCGACGCCGGGGCTTTCTTT. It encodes CASSEVDAGAFF.

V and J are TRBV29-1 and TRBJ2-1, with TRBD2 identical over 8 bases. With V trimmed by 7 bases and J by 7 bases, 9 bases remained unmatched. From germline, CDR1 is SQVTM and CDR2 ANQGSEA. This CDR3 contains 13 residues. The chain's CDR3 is CSGERGGINEQFF. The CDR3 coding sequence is TGCAGCGGAGAACGCGGGGGGATAAATGAGCAGTTCTTC.

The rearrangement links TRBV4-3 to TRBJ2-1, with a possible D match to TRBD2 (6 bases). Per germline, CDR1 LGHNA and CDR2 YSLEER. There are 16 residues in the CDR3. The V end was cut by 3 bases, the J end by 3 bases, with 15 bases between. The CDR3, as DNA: TGCGCCAGCAGCCACGGGGCGGGACGGGACTACAATGAGCAGTTCTTC. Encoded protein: CASSHGAGRDYNEQFF.